The 32 T cell receptor beta chains reported below all come from one sample, sequenced in a study of radiation and T cells in renal cell carcinoma. This sample's time point: blood 2 weeks post-SBRT. Treatment given: 15 Gy SBRT to primary tumor, nephrectomy 4 weeks later. Clones were sequenced by immunoSEQ multiplex PCR, and TCRdb holds only the in-frame ones, with some missing. The sample lists about 60,000 clones, roughly four fifths occurring once. Sequences were derived from blood, sampled from a patient whose treatment included radiotherapy and nephrectomy. These receptor sequences come from a man in his sixties with renal cell carcinoma.

This CDR3 is CASSSLRGATEAFF. Here the CDR3 DNA reads TGTGCCAGCAGCTCGTTACGGGGGGCAACTGAAGCTTTCTTT. This chain connects TRBV11-2 to TRBJ1-1; D perhaps matches TRBD1 (6 bases). Trimming left V 4 bases short and J 5 bases short, with 14 bases between. The CDR3 runs 14 residues. Looked up from germline, CDR1 is SGHAT and CDR2 is FQNNGV.

The CDR3 sequence is CASSSRVAGNQETQYF. The CDR3 DNA reads as TGTGCCAGCAGTTCCCGGGTAGCGGGGAACCAAGAGACCCAGTACTTC. The chain has TRBV6-5 and TRBJ2-5, with 8 bases fitting TRBD2. Trimming at V came to 4 bases and at J to 0 bases, leaving 7 bases not matched to a gene. Germline lookup yields CDR1 MNHEY and CDR2 SVGAGI. CDR3 length: 16 amino acids.

The rearrangement uses TRBV10-2 and TRBJ2-7; D may be TRBD2 (6 bases). CDR3 length equals 14 residues. Trimming shortened V by 4 bases and J by 4 bases, and 14 bases separated the two germline ends. Germline V gene lookup returns CDR1 WSHSY and CDR2 SAAADI. CDR3 DNA: TGCGCCAGCAGTGGTATAGCGGTAGGGTACGAGCAGTACTTC. This gives the protein CASSGIAVGYEQYF.

The chain recombines TRBV19 with TRBJ1-6; TRBD1 matches 9 bases. CDR3 length equals 13 residues. CDR1 and CDR2 (germline): LNHDA, SQIVND (reference sequence). Losses at the gene ends were 3 bases for V and 10 bases for J; bases not matched to a gene: 1. The CDR3 loop is CASSMDRGSPLHF. CDR3 nucleotides: TGTGCCAGTAGTATGGACAGGGGATCACCCCTCCACTTT. Based on the CDR3 plus reference TRBV19 and TRBJ1-6, the full variable domain is DGGITQSPKYLFRKEGQNVTLSCEQNLNHDAMYWYRQDPGQGLRLIYYSQIVNDFQKGDIAEGYSVSREKKESFPLTVTSAQKNPTAFYLCASSMDRGSPLHFGNGTRLTVT.

The chain employs TRBV6-1 and TRBJ1-2; no firm D call. This CDR3 region has 12 residues. The germline V gene encodes CDR1 MNHNS and CDR2 SASEGT. With 2 bases removed from V and 1 base from J, the gap between germline ends came to 2 bases. This CDR3 is CASSESNYGYTF. The DNA of the CDR3 is TGTGCCAGCAGTGAAAGTAACTATGGCTACACCTTC.

V gene TRBV14 combines with J gene TRBJ1-1, with 8 bases matching TRBD1. The germline V gene has CDR1 SGHDN and CDR2 FVKESK. This CDR3 region has 13 residues. The ends lost 3 bases at V and 11 bases at J; junction bases unmatched: 8. CDR3 amino acids: CASSQPGGLGAFF. The CDR3 DNA reads TGTGCCAGCAGCCAGCCAGGGGGCTTGGGGGCTTTCTTT.

The chain is built from TRBV6-1 and TRBJ2-7, with D possibly matching TRBD1 (6 bases). Germline values: CDR1 MNHNS, CDR2 SASEGT. The CDR3 covers 15 residues. Trimming took 1 base from V and 4 from J, leaving 14 bases between them. The CDR3: CASSEGPGDRYEQYF. CDR3 nucleotides: TGTGCCAGCAGTGAAGGGCCAGGGGATCGATACGAGCAGTACTTC.

The chain joins TRBV5-6 to TRBJ1-5; 10 nucleotides agree with TRBD1. The CDR3 is made up of 15 amino acids. Trimming cost V 4 bases and J 0 bases; bases outside gene matches: 1. Germline-derived CDR1 and CDR2 are SGHDT and YYEEEE. The CDR3, as DNA: TGTGCCAGCAGCGGGACAGGGGATAGCAATCAGCCCCAGCATTTT. Its translation is CASSGTGDSNQPQHF.

The chain links TRBV9 to TRBJ2-5; 8 nucleotides match TRBD1. V shed 4 bases and J 1 base; nucleotides not matched to a gene: 6. Germline-derived CDR1 and CDR2 are SGDLS and YYNGEE. This CDR3 contains 15 residues. The CDR3 DNA reads TGTGCCAGCAGCAGAAGGACAGGGTCCCAAGAGACCCAGTACTTC. Protein product: CASSRRTGSQETQYF.

This rearrangement joins TRBV18 to TRBJ2-5, with 8 bases fitting TRBD1. CDR1 KGHSH and CDR2 LQKENI come from the germline V gene. The CDR3 is 15 residues long. V was clipped by 4 bases and J by 4 bases; unmatched bases: 8. DNA of the CDR3: TGTGCCAGCTCACTCGGACAGGGCACCCCAGAGACCCAGTACTTC. This sequence encodes CASSLGQGTPETQYF.

In its sample, this clone was seen once. The V gene is TRBV6-1, the J gene TRBJ2-1, with D possibly being TRBD1 or TRBD2 (5 bases each). The CDR3 length is 14 residues. Germline CDR1 reads MNHNS; CDR2 reads SASEGT. V lost 1 base and J lost 10, with 14 bases in between. In nucleotides, the CDR3 is TGTGCCAGCAGTGAAGTGGGGGTAGGATCGGAGCAGTTCTTC. Translation gives CASSEVGVGSEQFF.

The CDR3 nucleotides read TGTGCCAGCAGCTTTAACTTTCCGAATGAGCAGTTCTTC. Translating it yields CASSFNFPNEQFF. The chain joins TRBV5-4 to TRBJ2-1; no definite D call. Trimming removed 2 bases from V and 7 bases from J, with 10 bases in between. CDR3 length: 13 amino acids. Germline V CDR1 and CDR2: SGHNT, YYREEE (reference sequence).

The rearrangement uses TRBV5-1 and TRBJ1-2; 10 bases agree with TRBD1. This CDR3 comprises 16 residues. CDR1 SGHRS and CDR2 YFSETQ come from the germline V gene. J lost 6 bases, V lost 3 bases, and 11 bases had no gene match. CDR3 bases: TGCGCCAGCAGCTCGAACTCCGTGACAGGGGGCCATGGCTACACCTTC. Its protein is CASSSNSVTGGHGYTF. Based on the CDR3 plus reference TRBV5-1 and TRBJ1-2, the full variable domain is KAGVTQTPRYLIKTRGQQVTLSCSPISGHRSVSWYQQTPGQGLQFLFEYFSETQRNKGNFPGRFSGRQFSNSRSEMNVSTLELGDSALYLCASSSNSVTGGHGYTFGSGTRLTVV.

The gene calls are TRBV6-6 and TRBJ2-1, with 9 nucleotides matching TRBD2. The CDR3 sequence is 14 residues long. After removal of 10 bases from V and 1 base from J, the junction contained 5 bases not matched to a gene. Per germline, CDR1 MNHNY and CDR2 SVGAGI (reference sequence). The CDR3 loop reads CAIHSGGSYNEQFF. CDR3 bases: TGTGCCATCCATAGCGGGGGATCCTACAATGAGCAGTTCTTC.

This clone was counted a single time. The chain links TRBV2 to TRBJ2-1; D perhaps matches TRBD2 (6 bases). Between the trimmed V and J ends, which lost 4 bases and 12 bases, there was a span of 7 bases. CDR1 and CDR2 from the germline V gene are SNHLY and FYNNEI. This CDR3 has 10 amino acids. The CDR3, as DNA: TGTGCCAGCAGTGGGGGACTGCAGTTCTTC. It is translated as CASSGGLQFF.

The CDR3 nucleotides are TGTGCCAGCAGCCCCGGCATAGCGGGGGTCCAAGAGACCCAGTACTTC. Its protein is CASSPGIAGVQETQYF. This sequence joins TRBV7-7 and TRBJ2-5, with 9 bases lining up with TRBD2. Germline values: CDR1 SSHAT, CDR2 FNYEAQ (reference sequence). The CDR3 is made up of 16 amino acids. V trimming: 5 bases; J trimming: 1 base; junction bases outside the gene matches: 8.

The rearrangement links TRBV2 to TRBJ1-1; a weak D match, TRBD1 (5 bases). The CDR3 runs 15 residues. V shed 5 bases and J shed 1 base, with 14 bases lying between them. Germline V CDR1 and CDR2: SNHLY, FYNNEI. As DNA, the CDR3 is TGTGCCAGCAGTAGGGACTCTCAGGCGAACACTGAAGCTTTCTTT. Its translation is CASSRDSQANTEAFF.

This clone has only a few counts. V is TRBV2 and J is TRBJ1-5, with D tentatively TRBD1 (6 bases). CDR1 is SNHLY, CDR2 FYNNEI, per germline. The CDR3 sequence is 13 residues long. The germline V and J ends were trimmed by 5 bases and 6 bases, with 11 bases remaining between them. In DNA, the CDR3 is TGTGCCAGCAGTTGGGACAATAGTCAGCCCCAGCATTTT. Amino acids: CASSWDNSQPQHF.

Turning to this clone: The junction departs from germline at one end; a sequencing error may be responsible. This chain links TRBV29-1 with TRBJ1-2; D call uncertain. The CDR3 contains 11 residues. The germline V gene encodes CDR1 SQVTM and CDR2 ANQGSEA. The CDR3 region is CSVEDTYGYTF. Here the CDR3 DNA reads TGCAGCGTCGAAGACACATATGGCTACACCTTC.

This clone occurred a few times. The V call is TRBV19, the J call TRBJ1-2; TRBD1 is a possible D gene (5 bases). The CDR3 contains 15 residues. Trimming took 9 bases from V and 8 from J, leaving 25 bases between them. Germline CDR1 and CDR2: LNHDA and SQIVND (reference sequence). In nucleotides, the CDR3 is TGTGCCAGCGGTCCCAGTGGGGGGTCCTTAGGGGGCTACACCTTC. As protein: CASGPSGGSLGGYTF.

The CDR3 spells CASSPERTGRTEAFF. CDR3 nucleotides: TGTGCCAGCTCACCGGAGAGGACAGGAAGGACTGAAGCTTTCTTT. The chain links TRBV18 to TRBJ1-1; 7 bases align to TRBD1. Trimming took 3 bases from V and 5 from J; bases not matched to a gene: 9. The germline gives CDR1 KGHSH, CDR2 LQKENI. The CDR3 is 15 amino acids. The variable domain in full, with the rest retrieved from reference TRBV18 and TRBJ1-1, is NAGVMQNPRHLVRRRGQEARLRCSPMKGHSHVYWYRQLPEEGLKFMVYLQKENIIDESGMPKERFSAEFPKEGPSILRIQQVVRGDSAAYFCASSPERTGRTEAFFGQGTRLTVV.

This CDR3 is CASSFTYRANTEAFF. CDR3 coding DNA: TGTGCCAGCAGTTTCACCTACCGGGCGAACACTGAAGCTTTCTTT. V and J are TRBV27 and TRBJ1-1; D gene unclear. CDR3 length: 15 residues. Between the trimmed V and J ends, which lost 3 bases and 1 base, there was a span of 12 bases. From germline, CDR1 is MNHEY and CDR2 SMNVEV (reference sequence).

The V and J genes are TRBV4-3 and TRBJ2-1, with 9 bases that match TRBD1. Unmatched junction bases numbered 6, after V lost 1 base and J lost 8 bases. Germline V CDR1 and CDR2: LGHNA, YSLEER. This CDR3 comprises 15 residues. The DNA of the CDR3 is TGCGCCAGCAGCCAAGTCCCGGGACAGGGCTATGAGCAGTTCTTC. Amino acids: CASSQVPGQGYEQFF.

The rearrangement joins TRBV27 to TRBJ2-7; 9 bases agree with TRBD2. The CDR3 contains 14 residues. Germline V gene sequence: CDR1 MNHEY, CDR2 SMNVEV (reference sequence). Losses at the gene ends were 5 bases for V and 6 bases for J; bases not matched to a gene: 8. As DNA, the CDR3 is TGTGCCAGCAGTGCGCTAGCGGGGCCCTCCGAGCAGTACTTC. Translating it yields CASSALAGPSEQYF.

This chain uses TRBV11-3 with TRBJ2-5, with no clear D. The ends were cut back, 0 bases at V and 0 bases at J, with 8 bases in the middle. This CDR3 comprises 15 residues. The germline gives CDR1 SGHNT, CDR2 YENEEA. The CDR3 is CASSLEGRYQETQYF. The DNA for the CDR3 is TGTGCCAGCAGCTTAGAAGGCAGGTACCAAGAGACCCAGTACTTC.

The chain recombines TRBV5-8 with TRBJ2-2, with D maybe TRBD1 (5 bases). The CDR3 is made up of 13 amino acids. Trimming left V 0 bases short and J 8 bases short, with 8 bases between. Germline CDR1 and CDR2: SGHTS and YDEGEE. The CDR3 bases are TGTGCCAGCAGCTTGGTCTGGACAGGGGAGCTGTTTTTT. It yields the protein CASSLVWTGELFF.

The CDR3 spells CASSIGSLSGNTIYF. For the CDR3, the DNA is TGTGCCAGTAGTATCGGCAGCCTCTCTGGAAACACCATATATTTT. The chain joins TRBV19 to TRBJ1-3; D not resolved. Trimming removed 3 bases at V and 0 bases at J, with 9 bases between. The CDR3 length is 15 residues. Germline V CDR1 and CDR2: LNHDA, SQIVND (reference sequence). The full variable domain, completed using reference TRBV19 and TRBJ1-3, is DGGITQSPKYLFRKEGQNVTLSCEQNLNHDAMYWYRQDPGQGLRLIYYSQIVNDFQKGDIAEGYSVSREKKESFPLTVTSAQKNPTAFYLCASSIGSLSGNTIYFGEGSWLTVV.

In its sample, this clone was seen many times. Within the sample, other DNA sequences also encode this same CDR3. The chain combines TRBV5-1 with TRBJ1-1; D is uncertain. Germline CDR1 and CDR2: SGHRS and YFSETQ. The V and J ends lost 0 bases and 0 bases respectively, with 3 bases between them. CDR3 length: 13 amino acids. CDR3 bases: TGCGCCAGCAGCTTGGAGTTGAACACTGAAGCTTTCTTT. Encoded protein: CASSLELNTEAFF.

This clone has a handful of counts. This chain connects TRBV19 to TRBJ1-5; 8 nucleotides agree with TRBD1. The CDR3 is 14 residues long. Unmatched junction bases numbered 13, after V lost 7 bases and J lost 11 bases. The germline gives CDR1 LNHDA, CDR2 SQIVND (reference sequence). The CDR3 nucleotides read TGTGCCAGTACGCCCGGACAGGGCTCCTTGGCCCAGCATTTT. Encoded protein: CASTPGQGSLAQHF.

This clone was counted between two and nine times. This chain uses TRBV7-3 with TRBJ2-1, with D unclear. The V end was cut by 0 bases, the J end by 9 bases, with 9 bases between. The CDR3 runs 13 residues. CDR1 is SGHTA and CDR2 is FQGTGA in the germline V gene. As DNA, the CDR3 is TGTGCCAGCAGCTTAACGATATCAGGTGAGCAGTTCTTC. It yields the protein CASSLTISGEQFF.

V gene TRBV7-9 combines with J gene TRBJ1-3; TRBD1 is a possible D gene (6 bases). The CDR3 is made up of 16 amino acids. Trimming cost V 5 bases and J 3 bases, with 17 bases left between them. Germline V lookup: CDR1 SEHNR, CDR2 FQNEAQ (reference sequence). The CDR3 DNA sequence: TGTGCCAGCAGCCCCCCAAGGGGGATGTATGGAAACACCATATATTTT. It translates to CASSPPRGMYGNTIYF.

This chain links TRBV7-2 with TRBJ1-1; no reliable D call. CDR3 length: 14 amino acids. Trimming shortened V by 4 bases and J by 1 base, and 10 bases separated the two germline ends. The germline V gene has CDR1 SGHTA and CDR2 FQGNSA. The CDR3 sequence is CASSSLGPNTEAFF. DNA for the CDR3: TGTGCCAGCAGCTCCCTTGGGCCGAACACTGAAGCTTTCTTT.